This T cell receptor beta chain was recorded in a study of persistence of HIV-infected CD4 T cells. Study-wide background: Multiple blood draws of up to roughly 200 mL, except a couple of donors with single leukapheresis.

Cells were stimulated with CMV-infected fibroblast lysates at roughly 10 ug/mL. CD40L/CD69 double-negative CD45RO-high memory CD4+ T cells were collected. CD8-depleted PBMCs were stimulated about 19 hours with anti-CD28/CD49d costimulation, CD40-blocking antibody and enfuvirtide. Points on this clone: Its antigen is undetermined.

Overall study findings and caveats: Degenerate expanded CDR3beta sequences were enriched among CMV- and Gag-responding cells. Bulk TCR data could not be restricted to HIV-1-infected CMV-responding cells.

From germline, CDR1 is SGHVS and CDR2 FNYEAQ. Trimming stripped 5 bases from V and 4 bases from J, with 21 bases between. The CDR3 has 17 amino acids. This was the immunoSEQ version 4 assay in survey mode. TCRdb's copy holds only in-frame clones and misses some; the assay was immunoSEQ multiplex PCR. The sample carries fewer than 40,000 clones, about 80% recorded once. This receptor was identified in an adult woman with HIV who was CMV-seropositive. The sample here was CD4+ T cells sorted from PBMCs after approximately 18-hour stimulation, taken from a patient who received antiretroviral therapy. The J gene is TRBJ1-5, the V gene TRBV7-6; D is possibly TRBD1 (6 bases). Written as DNA, the CDR3 is TGTGCCAGCAGCCCTTTCTCGGGGGCCCAACCTAATCAGCCCCAGCATTTT. Amino acid sequence: CASSPFSGAQPNQPQHF.